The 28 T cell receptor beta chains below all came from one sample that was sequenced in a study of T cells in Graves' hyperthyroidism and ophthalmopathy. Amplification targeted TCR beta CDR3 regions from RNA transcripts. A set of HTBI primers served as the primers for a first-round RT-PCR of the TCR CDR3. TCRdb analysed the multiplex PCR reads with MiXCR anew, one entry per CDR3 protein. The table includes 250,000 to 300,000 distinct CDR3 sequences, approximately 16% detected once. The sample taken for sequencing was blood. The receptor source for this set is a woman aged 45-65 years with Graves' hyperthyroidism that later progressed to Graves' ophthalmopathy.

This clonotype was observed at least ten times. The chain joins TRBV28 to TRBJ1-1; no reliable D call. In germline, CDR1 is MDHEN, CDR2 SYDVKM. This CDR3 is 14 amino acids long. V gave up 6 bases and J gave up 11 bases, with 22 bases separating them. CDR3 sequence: CASRTFGRAGWAFF. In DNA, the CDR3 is TGTGCCAGCAGAACGTTCGGCCGGGCAGGATGGGCTTTCTTT.

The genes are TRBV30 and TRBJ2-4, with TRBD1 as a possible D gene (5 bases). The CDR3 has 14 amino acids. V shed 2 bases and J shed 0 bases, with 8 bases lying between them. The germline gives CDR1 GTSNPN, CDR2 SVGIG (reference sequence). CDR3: CAWSTGIAKNIQYF. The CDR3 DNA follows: TGTGCCTGGAGTACAGGTATAGCCAAAAACATTCAGTACTTC.

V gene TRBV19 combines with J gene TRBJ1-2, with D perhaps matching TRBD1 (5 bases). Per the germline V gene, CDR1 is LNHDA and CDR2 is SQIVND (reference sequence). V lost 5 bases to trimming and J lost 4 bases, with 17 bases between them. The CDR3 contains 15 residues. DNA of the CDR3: TGTGCCAGTAGTGCCCCGGGACGGCCACCCTATGGCTACACCTTC. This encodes CASSAPGRPPYGYTF.

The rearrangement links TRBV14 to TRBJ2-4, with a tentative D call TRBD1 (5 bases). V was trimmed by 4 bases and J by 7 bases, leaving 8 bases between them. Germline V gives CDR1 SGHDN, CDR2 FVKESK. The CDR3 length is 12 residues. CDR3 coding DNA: TGTGCCAGCAGCCCCGACAGTAACATTCAGTACTTC. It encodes CASSPDSNIQYF.

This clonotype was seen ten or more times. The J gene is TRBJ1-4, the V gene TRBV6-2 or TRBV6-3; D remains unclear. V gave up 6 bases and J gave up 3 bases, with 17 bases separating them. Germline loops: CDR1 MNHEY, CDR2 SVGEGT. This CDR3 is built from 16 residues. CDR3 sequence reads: CASRRQEQLSNEKLFF. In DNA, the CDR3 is TGTGCCAGCAGGCGTCAGGAACAACTATCTAATGAAAAACTGTTTTTT.

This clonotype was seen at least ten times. The chain's CDR3 is CAWSVGLHNTEAFF. CDR3 in DNA: TGTGCCTGGAGTGTGGGCCTGCACAACACTGAAGCTTTCTTT. V gene TRBV30 combines with J gene TRBJ1-1; D remains ambiguous. The ends were cut back, 0 bases at V and 2 bases at J, with 10 bases in the middle. Germline values: CDR1 GTSNPN, CDR2 SVGIG (reference sequence). CDR3 length: 14 residues.

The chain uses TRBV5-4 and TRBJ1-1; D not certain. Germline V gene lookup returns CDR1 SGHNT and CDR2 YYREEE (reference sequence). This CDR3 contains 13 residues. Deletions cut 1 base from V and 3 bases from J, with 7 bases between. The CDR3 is CASSLTVDTEAFF. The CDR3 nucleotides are TGTGCCAGCAGCTTGACGGTCGACACTGAAGCTTTCTTT. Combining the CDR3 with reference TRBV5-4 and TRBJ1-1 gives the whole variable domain ETGVTQSPTHLIKTRGQQVTLRCSSQSGHNTVSWYQQALGQGPQFIFQYYREEENGRGNFPPRFSGLQFPNYSSELNVNALELDDSALYLCASSLTVDTEAFFGQGTRLTVV.

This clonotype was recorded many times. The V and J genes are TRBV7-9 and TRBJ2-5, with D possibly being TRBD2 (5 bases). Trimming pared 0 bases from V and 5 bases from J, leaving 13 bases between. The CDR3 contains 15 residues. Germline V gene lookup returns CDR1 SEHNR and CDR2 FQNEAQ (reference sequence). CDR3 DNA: TGTGCCAGCAGCTTAGCTGGCGGGTTCGGGGAGACCCAGTACTTC. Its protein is CASSLAGGFGETQYF.

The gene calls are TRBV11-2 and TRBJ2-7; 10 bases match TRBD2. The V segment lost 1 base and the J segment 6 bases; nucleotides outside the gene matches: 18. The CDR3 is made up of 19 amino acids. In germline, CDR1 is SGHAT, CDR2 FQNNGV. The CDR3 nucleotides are TGTGCCAGCAGCTTAGCCTACCCTTTGGGGGCTAGCGGGAGAGGCGAGCAGTACTTC. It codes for CASSLAYPLGASGRGEQYF.

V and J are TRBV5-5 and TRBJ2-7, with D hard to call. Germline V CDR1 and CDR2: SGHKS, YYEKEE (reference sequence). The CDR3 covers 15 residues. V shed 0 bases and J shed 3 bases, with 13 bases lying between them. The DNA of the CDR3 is TGTGCCAGCAGCTTGGGACTTTCGAAACTCTACGAGCAGTACTTC. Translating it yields CASSLGLSKLYEQYF. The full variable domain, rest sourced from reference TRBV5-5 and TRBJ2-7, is DAGVTQSPTHLIKTRGQQVTLRCSPISGHKSVSWYQQVLGQGPQFIFQYYEKEERGRGNFPDRFSARQFPNYSSELNVNALLLGDSALYLCASSLGLSKLYEQYFGPGTRLTVT.

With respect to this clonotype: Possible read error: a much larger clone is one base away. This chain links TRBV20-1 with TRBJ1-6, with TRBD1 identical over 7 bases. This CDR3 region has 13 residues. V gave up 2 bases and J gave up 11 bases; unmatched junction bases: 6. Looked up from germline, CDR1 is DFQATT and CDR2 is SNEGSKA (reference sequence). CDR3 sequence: CSARRQGGTPLHF. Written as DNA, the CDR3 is TGCAGTGCTAGAAGACAGGGTGGGACACCCCTCCACTTT.

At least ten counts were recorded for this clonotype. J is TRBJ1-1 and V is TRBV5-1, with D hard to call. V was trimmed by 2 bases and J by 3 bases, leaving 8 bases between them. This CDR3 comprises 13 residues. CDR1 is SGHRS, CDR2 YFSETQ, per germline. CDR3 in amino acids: CASSLQSYTEAFF. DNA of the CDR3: TGCGCCAGCAGCTTACAGTCCTACACTGAAGCTTTCTTT.

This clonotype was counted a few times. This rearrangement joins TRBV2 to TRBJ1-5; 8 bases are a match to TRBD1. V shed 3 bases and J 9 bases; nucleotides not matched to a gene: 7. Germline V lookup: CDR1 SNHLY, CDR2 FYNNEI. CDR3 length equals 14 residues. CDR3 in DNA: TGTGCCAGCAGTGAGGAAACAGGGGGAGCGCCCCAGCATTTT. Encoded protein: CASSEETGGAPQHF.

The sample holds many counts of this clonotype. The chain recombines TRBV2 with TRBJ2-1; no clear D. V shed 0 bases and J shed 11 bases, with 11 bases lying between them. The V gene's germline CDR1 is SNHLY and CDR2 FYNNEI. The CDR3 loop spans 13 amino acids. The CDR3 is CASSEAVRLQQFF. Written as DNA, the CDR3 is TGTGCCAGCAGTGAAGCGGTCCGCTTGCAGCAGTTCTTC.

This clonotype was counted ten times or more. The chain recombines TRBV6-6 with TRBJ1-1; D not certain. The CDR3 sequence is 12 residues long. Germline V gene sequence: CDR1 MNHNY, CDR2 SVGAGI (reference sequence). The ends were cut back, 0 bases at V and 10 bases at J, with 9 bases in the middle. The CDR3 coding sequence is TGTGCCAGCAGTTACTCCCCCCGGGGAGCTTTCTTT. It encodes CASSYSPRGAFF.

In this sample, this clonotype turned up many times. CDR3 nucleotide sequence: TGTGCCAGCAGGACTATTAAAGCTGTAGGGACTGAAGCTTTCTTT. Translated: CASRTIKAVGTEAFF. The V and J genes are TRBV6-1 and TRBJ1-1, with unresolved D. V was clipped by 6 bases and J by 5 bases, with 19 bases between them. This CDR3 has 15 residues. Germline loops: CDR1 MNHNS, CDR2 SASEGT.

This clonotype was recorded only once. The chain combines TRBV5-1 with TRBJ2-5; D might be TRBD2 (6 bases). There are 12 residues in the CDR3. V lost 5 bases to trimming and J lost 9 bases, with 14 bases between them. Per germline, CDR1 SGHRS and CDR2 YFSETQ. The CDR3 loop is CASREGFEAQYF. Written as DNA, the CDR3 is TGCGCCAGCAGGGAGGGATTCGAGGCCCAGTACTTC.

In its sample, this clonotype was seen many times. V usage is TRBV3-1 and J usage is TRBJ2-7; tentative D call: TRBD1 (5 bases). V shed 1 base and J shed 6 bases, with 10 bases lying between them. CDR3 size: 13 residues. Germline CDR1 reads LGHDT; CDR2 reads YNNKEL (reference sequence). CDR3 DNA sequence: TGTGCCAGCAGCCAAGGCTTTCAGGGCGAGCAGTACTTC. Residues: CASSQGFQGEQYF.

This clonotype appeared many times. The CDR3 reads CASSLEADTQYF. CDR3 sequence (DNA): TGCGCCAGCAGCTTGGAGGCAGATACGCAGTATTTT. The J gene is TRBJ2-3, the V gene TRBV5-1, with no clear D. V shed 0 bases and J shed 4 bases, with 3 bases lying between them. CDR1 is SGHRS and CDR2 is YFSETQ in the germline V gene. This CDR3 is 12 amino acids long.

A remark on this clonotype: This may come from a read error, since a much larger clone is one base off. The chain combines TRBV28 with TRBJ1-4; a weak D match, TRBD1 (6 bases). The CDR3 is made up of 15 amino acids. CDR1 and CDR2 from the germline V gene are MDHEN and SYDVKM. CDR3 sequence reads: CAGSQLDSFNEKLFF. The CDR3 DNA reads TGTGCCGGCAGTCAACTGGACAGTTTTAATGAAAAACTGTTTTTT.

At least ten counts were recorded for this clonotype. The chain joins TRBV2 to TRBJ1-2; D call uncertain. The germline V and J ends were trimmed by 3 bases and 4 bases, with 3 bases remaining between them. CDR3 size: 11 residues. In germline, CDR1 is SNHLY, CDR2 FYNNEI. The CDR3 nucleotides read TGTGCCAGCAGTGAGGGCTATGGCTACACCTTC. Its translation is CASSEGYGYTF.

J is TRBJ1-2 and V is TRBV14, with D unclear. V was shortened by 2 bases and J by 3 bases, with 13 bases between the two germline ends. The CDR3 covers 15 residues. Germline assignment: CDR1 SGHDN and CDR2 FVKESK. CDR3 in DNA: TGTGCCAGCAGCCAAATGATGGGGAATCACTATGGCTACACCTTC. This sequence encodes CASSQMMGNHYGYTF.

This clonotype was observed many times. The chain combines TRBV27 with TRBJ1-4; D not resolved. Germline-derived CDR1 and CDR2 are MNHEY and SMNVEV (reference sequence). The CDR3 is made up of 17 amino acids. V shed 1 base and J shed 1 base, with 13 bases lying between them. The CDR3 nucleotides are TGTGCCAGCAGTTTATTTGGGTCATTTGAAACTAATGAAAAACTGTTTTTT. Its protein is CASSLFGSFETNEKLFF.

Here the CDR3 reads CASSVQSSGNTIYF. CDR3 in DNA: TGTGCCAGCAGCGTACAGTCCTCTGGAAACACCATATATTTT. The V call is TRBV9, the J call TRBJ1-3, with D uncertain. Germline lookup yields CDR1 SGDLS and CDR2 YYNGEE. The CDR3 is 14 amino acids. V lost 1 base and J lost 0, with 5 bases in between.

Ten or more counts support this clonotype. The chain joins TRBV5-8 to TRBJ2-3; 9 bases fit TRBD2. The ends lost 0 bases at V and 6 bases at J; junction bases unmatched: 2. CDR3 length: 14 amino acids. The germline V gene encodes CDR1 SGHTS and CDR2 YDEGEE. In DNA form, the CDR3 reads TGTGCCAGCAGCTTGGATAGCGGGAGTGATACGCAGTATTTT. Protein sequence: CASSLDSGSDTQYF.

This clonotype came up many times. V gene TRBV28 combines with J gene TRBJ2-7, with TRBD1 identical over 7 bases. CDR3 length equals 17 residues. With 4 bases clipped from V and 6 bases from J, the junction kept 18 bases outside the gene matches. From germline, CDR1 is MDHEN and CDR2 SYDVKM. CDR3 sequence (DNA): TGTGCCAGCAGTTACGACAGGTGGGGGACAGAGCCCTCCGAGCAGTACTTC. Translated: CASSYDRWGTEPSEQYF.

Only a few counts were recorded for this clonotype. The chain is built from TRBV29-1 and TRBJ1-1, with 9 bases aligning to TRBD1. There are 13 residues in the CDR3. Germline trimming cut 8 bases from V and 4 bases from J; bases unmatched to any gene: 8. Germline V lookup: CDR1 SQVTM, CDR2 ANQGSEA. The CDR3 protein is CSTDRGEGTEAFF. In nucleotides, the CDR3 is TGCAGCACGGACAGGGGAGAAGGCACTGAAGCTTTCTTT.

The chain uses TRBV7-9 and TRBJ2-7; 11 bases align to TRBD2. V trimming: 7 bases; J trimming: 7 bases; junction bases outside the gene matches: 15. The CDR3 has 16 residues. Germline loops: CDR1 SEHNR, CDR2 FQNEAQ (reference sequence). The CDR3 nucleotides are TGTGCCAGCAAGCTGTCCGGGACTAGCGGCCGCCGGGAGCAGTACTTC. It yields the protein CASKLSGTSGRREQYF.